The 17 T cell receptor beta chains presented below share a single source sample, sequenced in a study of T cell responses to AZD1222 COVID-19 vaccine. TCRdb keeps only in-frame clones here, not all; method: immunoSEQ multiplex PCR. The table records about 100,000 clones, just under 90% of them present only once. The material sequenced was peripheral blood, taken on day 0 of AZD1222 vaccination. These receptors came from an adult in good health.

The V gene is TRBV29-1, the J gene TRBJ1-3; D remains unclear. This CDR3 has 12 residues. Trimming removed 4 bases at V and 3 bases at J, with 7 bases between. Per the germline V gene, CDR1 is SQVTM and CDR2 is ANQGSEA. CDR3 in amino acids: CSVVIGGNTIYF. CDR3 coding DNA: TGCAGCGTTGTGATCGGTGGAAACACCATATATTTT. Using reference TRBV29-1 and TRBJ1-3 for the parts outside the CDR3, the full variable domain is SAVISQKPSRDICQRGTSLTIQCQVDSQVTMMFWYRQQPGQSLTLIATANQGSEATYESGFVIDKFPISRPNLTFSTLTVSNMSPEDSSIYLCSVVIGGNTIYFGEGSWLTVV.

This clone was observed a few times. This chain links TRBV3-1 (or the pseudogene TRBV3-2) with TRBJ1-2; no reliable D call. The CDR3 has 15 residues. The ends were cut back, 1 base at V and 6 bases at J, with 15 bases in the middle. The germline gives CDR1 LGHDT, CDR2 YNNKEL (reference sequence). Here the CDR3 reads CASSQGPQAPNGYTF. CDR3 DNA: TGTGCCAGCAGCCAAGGTCCTCAAGCCCCCAATGGCTACACCTTC.

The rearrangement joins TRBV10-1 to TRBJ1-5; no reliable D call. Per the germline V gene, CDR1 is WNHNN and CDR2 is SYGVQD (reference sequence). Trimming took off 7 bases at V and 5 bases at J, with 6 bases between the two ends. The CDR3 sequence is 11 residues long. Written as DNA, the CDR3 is TGCGCCAGCACTATCGATCAGCCCCAGCATTTT. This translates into CASTIDQPQHF.

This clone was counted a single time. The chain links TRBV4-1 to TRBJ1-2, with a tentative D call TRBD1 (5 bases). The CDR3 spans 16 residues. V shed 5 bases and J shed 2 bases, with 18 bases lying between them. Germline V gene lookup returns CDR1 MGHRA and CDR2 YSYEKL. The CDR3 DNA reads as TGCGCCAGCAGCAATCTGAACAGGAATCTGAACTATGGCTACACCTTC. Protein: CASSNLNRNLNYGYTF.

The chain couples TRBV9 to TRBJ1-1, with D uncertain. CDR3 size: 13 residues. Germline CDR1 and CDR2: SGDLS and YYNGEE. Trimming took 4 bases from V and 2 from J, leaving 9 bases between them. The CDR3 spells CASSSTPNTEAFF. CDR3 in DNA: TGTGCCAGCAGCTCAACACCAAACACTGAAGCTTTCTTT.

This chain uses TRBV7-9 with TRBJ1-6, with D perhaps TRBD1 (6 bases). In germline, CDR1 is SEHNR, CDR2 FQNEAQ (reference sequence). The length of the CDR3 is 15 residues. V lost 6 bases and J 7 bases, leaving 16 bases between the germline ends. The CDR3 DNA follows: TGTGCCAGCAGGCAAGACAGGTGGATGAATTCACCCCTCCACTTT. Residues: CASRQDRWMNSPLHF.

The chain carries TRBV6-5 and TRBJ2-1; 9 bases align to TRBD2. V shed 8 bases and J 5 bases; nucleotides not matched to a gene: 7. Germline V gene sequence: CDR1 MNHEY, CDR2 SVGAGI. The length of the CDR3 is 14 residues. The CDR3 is CASRRTSENNEQFF. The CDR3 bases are TGTGCCAGCCGTCGGACTAGCGAAAACAATGAGCAGTTCTTC.

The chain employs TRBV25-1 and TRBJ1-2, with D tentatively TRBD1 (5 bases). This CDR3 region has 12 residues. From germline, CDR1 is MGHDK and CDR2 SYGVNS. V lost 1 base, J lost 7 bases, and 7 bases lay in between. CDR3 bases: TGTGCCAGCAGTGAATCAGGGCTTGGCTACACCTTC. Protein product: CASSESGLGYTF.

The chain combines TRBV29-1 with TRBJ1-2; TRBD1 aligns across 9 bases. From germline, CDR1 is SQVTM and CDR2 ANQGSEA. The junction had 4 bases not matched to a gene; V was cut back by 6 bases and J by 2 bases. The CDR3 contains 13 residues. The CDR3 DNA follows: TGCAGCGTGGGACAGGGAAAGAACTATGGCTACACCTTC. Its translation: CSVGQGKNYGYTF.

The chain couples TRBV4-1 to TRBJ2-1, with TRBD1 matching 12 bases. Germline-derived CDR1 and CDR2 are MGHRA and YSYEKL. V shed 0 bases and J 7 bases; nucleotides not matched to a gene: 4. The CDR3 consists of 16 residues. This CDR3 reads CASSQEGQGAINEQFF. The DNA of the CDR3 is TGCGCCAGCAGCCAAGAGGGACAGGGGGCGATAAATGAGCAGTTCTTC.

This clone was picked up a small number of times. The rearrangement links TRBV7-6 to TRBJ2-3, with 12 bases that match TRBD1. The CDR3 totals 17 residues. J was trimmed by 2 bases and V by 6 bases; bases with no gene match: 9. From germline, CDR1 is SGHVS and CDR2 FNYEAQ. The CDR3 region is CASSPGTGGAITDTQYF. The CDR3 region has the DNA TGTGCCAGCAGTCCCGGGACAGGGGGCGCGATCACAGATACGCAGTATTTT.

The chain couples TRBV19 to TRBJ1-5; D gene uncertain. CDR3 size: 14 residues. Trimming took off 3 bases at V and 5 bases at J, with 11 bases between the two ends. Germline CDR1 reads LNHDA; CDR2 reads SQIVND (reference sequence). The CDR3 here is CASSIEQIDQPQHF. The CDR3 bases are TGTGCCAGTAGTATTGAGCAGATAGATCAGCCCCAGCATTTT.

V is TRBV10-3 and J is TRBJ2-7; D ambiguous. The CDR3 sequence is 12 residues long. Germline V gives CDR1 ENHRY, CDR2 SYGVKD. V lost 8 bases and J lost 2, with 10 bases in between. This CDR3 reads CAIGLVPYEQYF. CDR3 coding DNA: TGTGCCATCGGTCTTGTCCCCTACGAGCAGTACTTC.

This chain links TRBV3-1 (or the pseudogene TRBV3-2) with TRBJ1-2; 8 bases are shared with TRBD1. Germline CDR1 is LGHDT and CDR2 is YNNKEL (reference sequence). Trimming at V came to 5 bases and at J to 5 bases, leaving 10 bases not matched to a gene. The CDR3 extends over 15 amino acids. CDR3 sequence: CASSYGTGIGYGYTF. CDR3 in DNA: TGTGCCAGCAGCTACGGGACAGGTATAGGTTATGGCTACACCTTC.

This CDR3 reads CASSPSWTLEGYGYTF. The DNA for the CDR3 is TGTGCCAGCTCACCATCCTGGACACTTGAGGGCTATGGCTACACCTTC. This chain joins TRBV18 and TRBJ1-2, with TRBD1 as a possible D gene (5 bases). The germline V and J ends were trimmed by 2 bases and 4 bases, with 17 bases remaining between them. CDR1 and CDR2 (germline): KGHSH, LQKENI. The CDR3 is 16 amino acids.

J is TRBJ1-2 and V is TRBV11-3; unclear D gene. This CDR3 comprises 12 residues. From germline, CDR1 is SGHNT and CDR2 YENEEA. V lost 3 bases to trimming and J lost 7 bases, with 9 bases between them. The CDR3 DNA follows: TGTGCCAGCAGCTTGTCGGGATCTGGCTACACCTTC. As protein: CASSLSGSGYTF.

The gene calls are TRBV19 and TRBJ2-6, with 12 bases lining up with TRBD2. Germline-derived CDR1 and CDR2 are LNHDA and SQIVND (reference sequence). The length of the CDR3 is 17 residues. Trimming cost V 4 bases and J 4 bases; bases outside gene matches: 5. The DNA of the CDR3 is TGTGCCAGTAGTACGACTAGCGGGGGTTCAGGGGCCAACGTCCTGACTTTC. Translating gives CASSTTSGGSGANVLTF. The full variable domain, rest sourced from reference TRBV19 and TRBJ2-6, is DGGITQSPKYLFRKEGQNVTLSCEQNLNHDAMYWYRQDPGQGLRLIYYSQIVNDFQKGDIAEGYSVSREKKESFPLTVTSAQKNPTAFYLCASSTTSGGSGANVLTFGAGSRLTVL.